These 27 T cell receptor beta chains were all obtained from the same sample, sequenced in a study of cytomegalovirus exposure and HLA in healthy donors. Primers for the PCR totalled 60 Vbeta and 13 Jbeta. Clones were sequenced by immunoSEQ multiplex PCR, and TCRdb holds only the in-frame ones, with some missing. The table records 150,000 to 200,000 clones, approximately 75% of them present only once. Sequencing was done on a sample of PBMCs. The source of these receptors is a young woman in good health and CMV-seronegative.

About this clone itself: Sequence at one end of the junction differs from germline and may be a read error. This chain uses TRBV5-1 with TRBJ1-5; 9 nucleotides match TRBD1. Germline V gene data show CDR1 as SGHRS and CDR2 as YFSETQ. The CDR3 extends over 15 amino acids. CDR3 residues: CASSLGTGGKQPQHF. CDR3 DNA sequence: TGCGCCAGCAGCTTGGGTACAGGGGGCAAACAGCCCCAGCATTTT.

This chain links TRBV25-1 with TRBJ2-1; possible D gene TRBD1, 6 bases. The CDR3 runs 15 residues. The germline V and J ends were trimmed by 2 bases and 3 bases, with 11 bases remaining between them. Germline lookup yields CDR1 MGHDK and CDR2 SYGVNS. CDR3 nucleotides: TGTGCCAGCAGTGAAAAAGGACAGAGCTACAATGAGCAGTTCTTC. Amino acid sequence: CASSEKGQSYNEQFF. The whole variable domain, filled in from reference TRBV25-1 and TRBJ2-1, reads EADIYQTPRYLVIGTGKKITLECSQTMGHDKMYWYQQDPGMELHLIHYSYGVNSTEKGDLSSESTVSRIRTEHFPLTLESARPSHTSQYLCASSEKGQSYNEQFFGPGTRLTVL.

The chain carries TRBV2 and TRBJ2-1; weak D call: TRBD2 (5 bases). Germline CDR1 reads SNHLY; CDR2 reads FYNNEI. The length of the CDR3 is 14 residues. Between the trimmed V and J ends, which lost 6 bases and 0 bases, there was a span of 9 bases. This CDR3 is CASSDYSSYNEQFF. For the CDR3, the DNA is TGTGCCAGCAGCGACTATAGCTCCTACAATGAGCAGTTCTTC. The whole variable domain, filled in from reference TRBV2 and TRBJ2-1, reads EPEVTQTPSHQVTQMGQEVILRCVPISNHLYFYWYRQILGQKVEFLVSFYNNEISEKSEIFDDQFSVERPDGSNFTLKIRSTKLEDSAMYFCASSDYSSYNEQFFGPGTRLTVL.

The sample holds one count of this clone. The chain carries TRBV2 and TRBJ2-5; D remains unclear. The CDR3 runs to 14 residues. V was trimmed by 5 bases and J by 2 bases, leaving 12 bases between them. CDR1 is SNHLY, CDR2 FYNNEI, per germline. CDR3 amino acids: CASSQQTTQETQYF. Written as DNA, the CDR3 is TGTGCCAGCAGTCAACAGACCACTCAAGAGACCCAGTACTTC.

This chain connects TRBV4-1 to TRBJ1-1; D remains unclear. CDR1 MGHRA and CDR2 YSYEKL come from the germline V gene. The CDR3 is made up of 14 amino acids. Trimming cost V 1 base and J 0 bases, with 6 bases left between them. CDR3 sequence (DNA): TGCGCCAGCAGCCAAGGGCAGATGAACACTGAAGCTTTCTTT. Translating gives CASSQGQMNTEAFF.

The chain combines TRBV7-9 with TRBJ2-1; 7 bases agree with TRBD1. The CDR3 spans 12 residues. Germline V gene data show CDR1 as SEHNR and CDR2 as FQNEAQ (reference sequence). The V gene end was trimmed by 5 bases and the J gene end by 10 bases; junction bases not matched to a gene: 5. The CDR3 DNA reads as TGTGCCAGCAGCACAGGGGAGAGGGAGCAGTTCTTC. Amino acid sequence: CASSTGEREQFF.

This rearrangement joins TRBV9 to TRBJ2-1; D remains ambiguous. The CDR3 spans 14 residues. Looked up from germline, CDR1 is SGDLS and CDR2 is YYNGEE. Trimming stripped 0 bases from V and 0 bases from J, with 4 bases between. The CDR3 spells CASSVESSYNEQFF. The DNA of the CDR3 is TGTGCCAGCAGCGTAGAGAGCTCCTACAATGAGCAGTTCTTC. Looking up the rest from reference TRBV9 and TRBJ2-1 gives the full variable domain: DSGVTQTPKHLITATGQRVTLRCSPRSGDLSVYWYQQSLDQGLQFLIQYYNGEERAKGNILERFSAQQFPDLHSELNLSSLELGDSALYFCASSVESSYNEQFFGPGTRLTVL.

This rearrangement joins TRBV5-1 to TRBJ2-2; 7 nucleotides line up with TRBD1. The germline CDR1 and CDR2 sequences are SGHRS and YFSETQ. With 5 bases clipped from V and 2 bases from J, the junction kept 6 bases outside the gene matches. CDR3 length equals 15 residues. DNA for the CDR3: TGCGCCAGCAGTCGGGGACAGTTAAACACCGGGGAGCTGTTTTTT. It is translated as CASSRGQLNTGELFF.

J is TRBJ2-7 and V is TRBV11-2, with D possibly being TRBD2 (6 bases). Germline assignment: CDR1 SGHAT and CDR2 FQNNGV. CDR3 length equals 13 residues. V lost 2 bases and J 7 bases, leaving 12 bases between the germline ends. DNA of the CDR3: TGTGCCAGCAGCTTAAACGCGGGGTTGGAGCAGTACTTC. Protein: CASSLNAGLEQYF.

The chain couples TRBV7-3 to TRBJ1-1; TRBD1 might be the D (6 bases). From germline, CDR1 is SGHTA and CDR2 FQGTGA. V shed 5 bases and J shed 1 base, with 8 bases lying between them. The CDR3 is 13 residues long. Here the CDR3 DNA reads TGTGCCAGCAGCCTACAGGGGAACACTGAAGCTTTCTTT. Translating gives CASSLQGNTEAFF.

This clone was detected only a few times. The chain recombines TRBV11-2 with TRBJ1-1, with D possibly matching TRBD1 (6 bases). V gave up 0 bases and J gave up 5 bases, with 16 bases separating them. The CDR3 has 16 amino acids. Germline V gene data show CDR1 as SGHAT and CDR2 as FQNNGV. DNA of the CDR3: TGTGCCAGCAGCTTAGATAAGGGGGGGCATTGGACTGAAGCTTTCTTT. Translated, it gives CASSLDKGGHWTEAFF.

The rearrangement joins TRBV28 to TRBJ1-4; 8 nucleotides line up with TRBD1. The V and J ends lost 9 bases and 8 bases, in that order; junction bases with no gene match: 8. This CDR3 spans 13 amino acids. The germline CDR1 and CDR2 sequences are MDHEN and SYDVKM. CDR3 DNA: TGTGCCAGTAAGACAGGGGTAGCGGAAAAACTGTTTTTT. Its translation: CASKTGVAEKLFF.

The rearrangement links TRBV6-1 to TRBJ1-5; tentative D call: TRBD1 (6 bases). Trimming took 6 bases from V and 6 from J, leaving 18 bases between them. Germline CDR1 MNHNS, CDR2 SASEGT. CDR3 length equals 15 residues. The CDR3 sequence is CASSLILQGTQPQHF. CDR3 sequence (DNA): TGTGCCAGCAGCCTTATTTTACAGGGAACTCAGCCCCAGCATTTT.

This clone was counted between two and nine times. V usage is TRBV5-6 and J usage is TRBJ2-5, with TRBD2 matching over 11 bases. CDR3 length: 14 residues. V shed 5 bases and J 4 bases; nucleotides not matched to a gene: 4. Germline CDR1 SGHDT, CDR2 YYEEEE. CDR3 nucleotides: TGTGCCAGCAGACTAGCGGGAGACGTAGAGACCCAGTACTTC. It encodes CASRLAGDVETQYF.

The rearrangement joins TRBV7-3 to TRBJ2-1; 7 bases match TRBD1. J gave up 2 bases and V 2 bases, and 6 bases lay outside the gene matches. The CDR3 has 16 residues. The germline gives CDR1 SGHTA, CDR2 FQGTGA. In DNA form, the CDR3 reads TGTGCCAGCAGCTTAGGACAGGAGTTTACCTACAATGAGCAGTTCTTC. Residues: CASSLGQEFTYNEQFF.

The rearrangement links TRBV29-1 to TRBJ2-1, with 7 bases matching TRBD1. V trimming: 7 bases; J trimming: 3 bases; junction bases outside the gene matches: 0. CDR1 is SQVTM and CDR2 is ANQGSEA in the germline V gene. The CDR3 length is 11 residues. In DNA form, the CDR3 reads TGCAGCGGGGACAGCTACAATGAGCAGTTCTTC. Its translation: CSGDSYNEQFF.

The CDR3 loop reads CASGTGLNQPQHF. DNA for the CDR3: TGTGCCAGCGGAACAGGGCTCAATCAGCCCCAGCATTTT. V is TRBV25-1 and J is TRBJ1-5; D is possibly TRBD1 (6 bases). The V end was cut by 8 bases, the J end by 3 bases, with 11 bases between. The length of the CDR3 is 13 residues. The V gene's germline CDR1 is MGHDK and CDR2 SYGVNS.

This clone was observed once. The chain combines TRBV5-1 with TRBJ2-2; D remains ambiguous. The germline V gene has CDR1 SGHRS and CDR2 YFSETQ. Trimming took 4 bases from V and 0 from J, leaving 4 bases between them. The CDR3 is made up of 13 amino acids. Here the CDR3 reads CASSAANTGELFF. The CDR3 DNA sequence: TGCGCCAGCAGCGCGGCGAACACCGGGGAGCTGTTTTTT.

In DNA form, the CDR3 reads TGTGCCAGTAGTCCGACAGGGTTTTCGGCGGGAAGAACCTACGAGCAGTACTTC. This translates into CASSPTGFSAGRTYEQYF. The rearrangement links TRBV19 to TRBJ2-7; a weak D match, TRBD1 (7 bases). CDR3 size: 18 residues. CDR1 and CDR2 from the germline V gene are LNHDA and SQIVND (reference sequence). Trimming took 5 bases from V and 2 from J, leaving 25 bases between them.

This chain links TRBV4-1 with TRBJ2-3; D is ambiguous. CDR1 and CDR2 from the germline V gene are MGHRA and YSYEKL. CDR3 size: 18 residues. V lost 2 bases to trimming and J lost 5 bases, with 23 bases between them. The CDR3 reads CASSQLSLGSPQEDTQYF. In DNA form, the CDR3 reads TGCGCCAGCAGCCAATTAAGTCTGGGCAGCCCTCAGGAAGATACGCAGTATTTT.

The chain recombines TRBV27 with TRBJ2-1; possibly TRBD2 for D (6 bases). V was clipped by 4 bases and J by 6 bases, with 22 bases between them. CDR3 length: 17 residues. Germline CDR1 is MNHEY and CDR2 is SMNVEV (reference sequence). The CDR3 here is CASSSQAGGFGSNEQFF. The CDR3 DNA is TGTGCCAGCAGTTCTCAAGCCGGGGGATTTGGGAGCAATGAGCAGTTCTTC.

The V gene is TRBV5-6, the J gene TRBJ1-2; D unclear. Germline V gene data show CDR1 as SGHDT and CDR2 as YYEEEE. This CDR3 has 14 residues. V gave up 2 bases and J gave up 2 bases, with 10 bases separating them. This CDR3 reads CASSLVTRNYGYTF. The CDR3 DNA reads as TGTGCCAGCAGCTTAGTGACACGAAACTATGGCTACACCTTC.

The chain couples TRBV30 to TRBJ1-2, with 7 bases fitting TRBD1. Looked up from germline, CDR1 is GTSNPN and CDR2 is SVGIG (reference sequence). Trimming took 0 bases from V and 3 from J; bases not matched to a gene: 1. This CDR3 is 13 amino acids long. CDR3 protein: CAWSVQGYYGYTF. CDR3 bases: TGTGCCTGGAGTGTACAGGGGTACTATGGCTACACCTTC.

The chain has TRBV6-1 and TRBJ1-5; D gene unclear. The V gene lost 3 bases and the J gene lost 5 bases, with 11 bases spanning the gap. The CDR3 runs to 14 residues. Germline V lookup: CDR1 MNHNS, CDR2 SASEGT. The CDR3 spells CASSESGYHQPQHF. CDR3 DNA sequence: TGTGCCAGCAGTGAGTCGGGGTACCATCAGCCCCAGCATTTT.

This clone was detected only once. The chain recombines TRBV7-8 with TRBJ2-2; D unclear. In germline, CDR1 is SGHVS, CDR2 FQNEAQ. V lost 4 bases and J 6 bases, leaving 12 bases between the germline ends. The CDR3 consists of 14 residues. CDR3 sequence reads: CASSSTVAAGELFF. CDR3 DNA sequence: TGTGCCAGCAGCTCTACAGTGGCCGCCGGGGAGCTGTTTTTT.

The chain couples TRBV25-1 to TRBJ1-1, with D possibly matching TRBD1 (6 bases). The CDR3 spans 12 residues. Trimming stripped 4 bases from V and 5 bases from J, with 8 bases between. Looked up from germline, CDR1 is MGHDK and CDR2 is SYGVNS. Written as DNA, the CDR3 is TGTGCCAGCAGTGTCAGGGGAACTGAAGCTTTCTTT. Protein product: CASSVRGTEAFF. Full variable domain (remainder filled in from reference TRBV25-1 and TRBJ1-1): EADIYQTPRYLVIGTGKKITLECSQTMGHDKMYWYQQDPGMELHLIHYSYGVNSTEKGDLSSESTVSRIRTEHFPLTLESARPSHTSQYLCASSVRGTEAFFGQGTRLTVV.

The J gene is TRBJ2-7, the V gene TRBV2, with 11 bases fitting TRBD2. CDR3 size: 16 residues. Germline values: CDR1 SNHLY, CDR2 FYNNEI. The trim removed 1 base at V and 2 bases at J, leaving 4 bases unmatched. The CDR3 DNA follows: TGTGCCAGCAGTGAAGTCTCTAGCGGGAGGACCTACGAGCAGTACTTC. Its translation: CASSEVSSGRTYEQYF.